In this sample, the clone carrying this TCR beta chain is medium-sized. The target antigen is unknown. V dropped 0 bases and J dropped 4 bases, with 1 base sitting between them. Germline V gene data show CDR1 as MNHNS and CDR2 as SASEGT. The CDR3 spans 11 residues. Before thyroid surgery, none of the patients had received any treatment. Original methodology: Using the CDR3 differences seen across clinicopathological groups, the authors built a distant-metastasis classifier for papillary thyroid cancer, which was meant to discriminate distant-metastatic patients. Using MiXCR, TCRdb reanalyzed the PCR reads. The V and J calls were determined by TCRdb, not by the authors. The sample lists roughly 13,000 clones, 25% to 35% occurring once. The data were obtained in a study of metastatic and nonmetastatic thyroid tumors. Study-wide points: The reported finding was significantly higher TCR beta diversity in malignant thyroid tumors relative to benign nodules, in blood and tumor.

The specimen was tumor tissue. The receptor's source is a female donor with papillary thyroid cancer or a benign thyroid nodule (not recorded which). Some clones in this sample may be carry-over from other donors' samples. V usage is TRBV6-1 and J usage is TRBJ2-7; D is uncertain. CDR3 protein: CASSEAYEQYF. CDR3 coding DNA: TGTGCCAGCAGTGAAGCTTACGAGCAGTACTTC.